The rows below give T cell receptor beta chains drawn from one sample of a study of regulatory T cells in long-lasting Graves disease. From the multiplex PCR reads, TCRdb called clonotypes with MiXCR, one entry per CDR3 protein. The top ten hold less than 45% of the sample, which has around 330,000 distinct CDR3 sequences, 18% seen once. This specimen consisted of peripheral blood mononuclear cells (PBMCs), obtained at new diagnosis, from a patient treated with antithyroid drugs. All receptors derive from a female donor with Graves disease. CDR3s include the opening cysteine and the closing phenylalanine or tryptophan. Fields, in order: clone size, V gene, D gene, J gene, CDR3 protein, CDR3 DNA. The D gene is left open where the match is weak. Clone size, where shown, is once, few, many, or a class for clones that have expanded.

size: NA
V: TRBV9
D: NA
J: TRBJ2-7
CDR3: CASSVGSGAPYEQYF
DNA: TGTGCCAGCAGCGTAGGCTCGGGGGCCCCCTACGAGCAGTACTTC

size: many
V: TRBV5-6
D: NA
J: TRBJ2-6
CDR3: CASSLTAPGANVLTF
DNA: TGTGCCAGCAGCTTGACAGCACCTGGGGCCAACGTCCTGACTTTC

size: few
V: TRBV9
D: NA
J: TRBJ1-1
CDR3: CASSVAPESTEAFF
DNA: TGTGCCAGCAGCGTCGCGCCCGAGAGCACTGAAGCTTTCTTT

size: NA
V: TRBV5-1
D: TRBD2
J: TRBJ2-3
CDR3: CASSRTSGNTDTQYF
DNA: TGCGCCAGCAGCCGGACTAGCGGGAACACAGATACGCAGTATTTT

size: NA
V: TRBV9
D: NA
J: TRBJ2-5
CDR3: CASSVVGSSKTQYF
DNA: TGTGCCAGCAGCGTAGTCGGCTCTTCGAAGACCCAGTACTTC

size: NA
V: TRBV19
D: NA
J: TRBJ2-2
CDR3: CASTPPGRSTGELFF
DNA: TGTGCCAGTACCCCCCCCGGAAGGTCCACCGGGGAGCTGTTTTTT

size: many
V: TRBV6-2/TRBV6-3
D: NA
J: TRBJ2-1
CDR3: CASSEAPGLGSSYNEQFF
DNA: TGTGCCAGCAGTGAAGCTCCGGGGTTGGGAAGCTCCTACAATGAGCAGTTCTTC

size: many
V: TRBV2
D: TRBD2
J: TRBJ2-1
CDR3: CASSPIAGEAYNEQFF
DNA: TGTGCCAGCAGTCCTATCGCGGGGGAAGCCTACAATGAGCAGTTCTTC

size: many
V: TRBV30
D: NA
J: TRBJ1-2
CDR3: CAWSGEYGYTF
DNA: TGTGCCTGGAGTGGGGAGTATGGCTACACCTTC

size: many
V: TRBV19
D: NA
J: TRBJ2-5
CDR3: CASSIGSGQETQYF
DNA: TGTGCCAGTAGTATAGGCTCGGGTCAAGAGACCCAGTACTTC

size: many
V: TRBV2
D: NA
J: TRBJ2-3
CDR3: CASIRGATSDTQYF
DNA: TGTGCCAGCATTAGAGGGGCGACATCAGATACGCAGTATTTT

size: NA
V: TRBV6-5
D: TRBD1
J: TRBJ1-6
CDR3: CASSYRPAGGKSYNSPLHF
DNA: TGTGCCAGCAGTTACCGTCCCGCAGGGGGCAAGTCCTATAATTCACCCCTCCACTTT

size: many
V: TRBV27
D: TRBD1
J: TRBJ1-1
CDR3: CASSPSTGHRNLNTEAFF
DNA: TGTGCCAGCAGTCCCTCGACAGGGCACAGGAACTTGAACACTGAAGCTTTCTTT

size: many
V: TRBV6-1
D: NA
J: TRBJ2-2
CDR3: CASTRDPYTGELFF
DNA: TGTGCCAGCACCCGGGACCCCTACACCGGGGAGCTGTTTTTT

size: NA
V: TRBV19
D: NA
J: TRBJ2-1
CDR3: CASSMESGIMVGNEQFF
DNA: TGTGCCAGTAGTATGGAGAGTGGGATAATGGTGGGGAATGAGCAGTTCTTC

size: NA
V: TRBV2
D: NA
J: TRBJ1-4
CDR3: CASKKGGLGEKLFF
DNA: TGTGCCAGCAAGAAAGGGGGGCTAGGCGAAAAACTGTTTTTT

size: few
V: TRBV18
D: TRBD1
J: TRBJ1-2
CDR3: CASSPDRGSDYGYTF
DNA: TGTGCCAGCTCACCTGACAGGGGCTCCGACTATGGCTACACCTTC

size: many
V: TRBV28
D: NA
J: TRBJ2-3
CDR3: CASRLGLQGTDTQYF
DNA: TGTGCCAGCAGGCTGGGACTTCAAGGCACAGATACGCAGTATTTT

size: few
V: TRBV5-6
D: NA
J: TRBJ2-1
CDR3: CPNRPVNEQFF
DNA: TGCCCCAACCGGCCCGTCAATGAGCAGTTCTTC

size: many
V: TRBV15
D: NA
J: TRBJ1-4
CDR3: CATSRGENEKLFF
DNA: TGTGCCACCAGCAGAGGGGAAAATGAAAAACTGTTTTTT

size: few
V: TRBV7-9
D: NA
J: TRBJ2-1
CDR3: CASSLVLGGSNEQFF
DNA: TGTGCCAGCAGCTTAGTGCTCGGAGGAAGCAATGAGCAGTTCTTC

size: few
V: TRBV28
D: NA
J: TRBJ2-6
CDR3: CASSFGGTSGANVLTF
DNA: TGTGCCAGCAGTTTCGGCGGAACCTCTGGGGCCAACGTCCTGACTTTC

size: few
V: TRBV9
D: TRBD2
J: TRBJ2-7
CDR3: CASSTGGRLYEQYF
DNA: TGTGCCAGCAGCACGGGCGGGAGACTCTACGAGCAGTACTTC

size: NA
V: TRBV9
D: NA
J: TRBJ2-1
CDR3: CASTPTSRNEQFF
DNA: TGTGCCAGCACGCCGACATCCCGCAATGAGCAGTTCTTC

size: many
V: TRBV4-2
D: TRBD2
J: TRBJ2-2
CDR3: CASSQGLAGESGELFF
DNA: TGTGCCAGCAGCCAGGGACTAGCGGGAGAGTCCGGGGAGCTGTTTTTT

size: many
V: TRBV11-2
D: NA
J: TRBJ1-2
CDR3: CASSLEAINYGYTF
DNA: TGTGCCAGCAGCTTAGAGGCCATTAACTATGGCTACACCTTC

size: many
V: TRBV11-1
D: TRBD2
J: TRBJ2-7
CDR3: CASSLGAGGTYEQYF
DNA: TGTGCCAGCAGCTTAGGGGCGGGAGGCACCTACGAGCAGTACTTC

size: many
V: TRBV6-2/TRBV6-3
D: TRBD2
J: TRBJ2-1
CDR3: CASSYGVGGRNEQFF
DNA: TGTGCCAGCAGTTACGGTGTGGGAGGGCGCAATGAGCAGTTCTTC

size: many
V: TRBV5-1
D: NA
J: TRBJ2-1
CDR3: CASRERVGLEMRQFF
DNA: TGCGCCAGCAGGGAAAGGGTGGGATTGGAAATGAGGCAGTTCTTC

size: NA
V: TRBV2
D: TRBD2
J: TRBJ2-1
CDR3: CASRRESSYNEQFF
DNA: TGTGCCAGCAGGCGGGAGAGCTCCTACAATGAGCAGTTCTTC

size: NA
V: TRBV2
D: TRBD2
J: TRBJ2-1
CDR3: CASRLAGGRASYNEQFF
DNA: TGTGCCAGCAGGCTAGCGGGAGGACGCGCTTCCTACAATGAGCAGTTCTTC

size: NA
V: TRBV2
D: TRBD2
J: TRBJ2-7
CDR3: CASSSEGTSEHF
DNA: TGTGCCAGCAGCTCTGAAGGGACTAGCGAACACTTC

size: many
V: TRBV20-1
D: TRBD2
J: TRBJ2-1
CDR3: CSARDGLAGVSEQFF
DNA: TGCAGTGCTAGAGATGGGCTAGCGGGAGTATCTGAGCAGTTCTTC

size: many
V: TRBV5-4
D: NA
J: TRBJ2-5
CDR3: CASSSLEARQETQYF
DNA: TGTGCCAGCAGCTCCCTGGAGGCACGGCAAGAGACCCAGTACTTC

size: many
V: TRBV10-3
D: TRBD2
J: TRBJ2-7
CDR3: CAISVAGGYEQYF
DNA: TGTGCCATCAGTGTAGCGGGAGGATACGAGCAGTACTTC

size: many
V: TRBV30
D: TRBD1
J: TRBJ2-5
CDR3: CASNRDRGLQETQYF
DNA: TGTGCCTCTAACCGGGACAGGGGACTCCAAGAGACCCAGTACTTC

size: many
V: TRBV11-2
D: NA
J: TRBJ2-1
CDR3: CASSFGLSSYNEQFF
DNA: TGTGCCAGCAGCTTTGGACTGTCTTCCTACAATGAGCAGTTCTTC

size: many
V: TRBV12-5
D: NA
J: TRBJ2-7
CDR3: CASAGVSIEQYF
DNA: TGTGCTAGTGCGGGAGTTAGTATCGAGCAGTACTTC

size: few
V: TRBV9
D: NA
J: TRBJ2-5
CDR3: CASSVGGRPHGDQRETQYF
DNA: TGTGCCAGCAGCGTAGGGGGTAGGCCGCACGGGGACCAACGAGAGACCCAGTACTTC

size: NA
V: TRBV7-6
D: NA
J: TRBJ2-1
CDR3: CASSLSGARGEQFF
DNA: TGTGCCAGCAGCTTATCCGGGGCTAGGGGTGAGCAGTTCTTC

size: once
V: TRBV18
D: NA
J: TRBJ1-6
CDR3: CASSPDSSYNSPFHF
DNA: TGTGCCAGCTCACCTGACAGCTCCTATAATTCACCCTTCCACTTT

size: many
V: TRBV20-1
D: TRBD2
J: TRBJ2-3
CDR3: CSASPGRAGVDTQYF
DNA: TGCAGTGCTAGTCCCGGGAGGGCCGGGGTAGATACGCAGTATTTT

size: once
V: TRBV6-2/TRBV6-3
D: TRBD1
J: TRBJ1-4
CDR3: CASRKTGENEKLFF
DNA: TGTGCCAGCAGGAAGACAGGGGAAAATGAAAAACTGTTTTTT

size: many
V: TRBV25-1
D: NA
J: TRBJ2-3
CDR3: CASSDPNLLNTDTQYF
DNA: TGTGCCAGCAGTGACCCTAACTTACTGAACACAGATACGCAGTATTTT

size: many
V: TRBV19
D: TRBD2
J: TRBJ2-2
CDR3: CASRGTSGRLTGELFF
DNA: TGTGCCAGTAGGGGGACTAGCGGGAGGCTGACCGGGGAGCTGTTTTTT

size: many
V: TRBV6-1
D: NA
J: TRBJ1-1
CDR3: CASSEGWGMNTEAFF
DNA: TGTGCCAGCAGTGAGGGATGGGGCATGAACACTGAAGCTTTCTTT

size: many
V: TRBV5-1
D: NA
J: TRBJ2-3
CDR3: CASSSSADTQYF
DNA: TGCGCCAGCAGCTCCTCGGCAGATACGCAGTATTTT

size: few
V: TRBV25-1
D: NA
J: TRBJ1-5
CDR3: CASSEGLGPQHF
DNA: TGTGCCAGCAGTGAAGGACTCGGGCCCCAGCATTTT

size: many
V: TRBV5-4
D: NA
J: TRBJ1-1
CDR3: CASSQSRMNTEAFF
DNA: TGTGCCAGCAGCCAGTCACGGATGAACACTGAAGCTTTCTTT

size: many
V: TRBV6-1
D: NA
J: TRBJ2-2
CDR3: CASSEAAANTGELFF
DNA: TGTGCCAGCAGTGAAGCCGCTGCGAACACCGGGGAGCTGTTTTTT

size: few
V: TRBV3-1
D: TRBD2
J: TRBJ2-7
CDR3: CASSRGLADSHEQYF
DNA: TGTGCCAGCAGCCGAGGACTAGCGGATTCCCACGAGCAGTACTTC

size: NA
V: TRBV12-3/TRBV12-4
D: NA
J: TRBJ2-3
CDR3: CASSLNANRRGTDTQYF
DNA: TGTGCCAGCAGCCTGAACGCCAATCGAAGGGGCACAGATACGCAGTATTTT

size: many
V: TRBV2
D: NA
J: TRBJ2-5
CDR3: CASRDHGRGETQYF
DNA: TGTGCCAGCAGGGACCACGGCCGGGGGGAGACCCAGTACTTC

size: NA
V: TRBV5-6
D: NA
J: TRBJ1-2
CDR3: CASSSTGPSYGYTF
DNA: TGTGCCAGCAGCTCTACAGGACCTAGCTATGGCTACACCTTC

size: many
V: TRBV6-1
D: TRBD1
J: TRBJ2-2
CDR3: CASKTGPVTGELFF
DNA: TGTGCCAGCAAGACAGGGCCGGTTACCGGGGAGCTGTTTTTT